This T cell receptor (beta chain) stems from a study of early T cells in non-severe SARS-CoV-2 infection. Study information: Sequencing input comprised bulk RNA from unsorted whole blood; chain pairing was not available. Study-level results: VDJdb matching skewed toward anti-spike CD8 responses, missing private and CD4 specificities.

Germline CDR1 reads SGHRS; CDR2 reads YFSETQ. The CDR3 spans 15 residues. Trimming cost V 0 bases and J 0 bases, with 8 bases left between them. This clonotype was observed many times. What it recognizes is unknown. Unique molecular identifiers (one per individual cDNA molecule) were attached. From the 5' RACE reads, TCRdb called clonotypes with MiXCR, one entry per CDR3 protein. Seen here are some 30,000 distinct CDR3 sequences, roughly 5.4% observed once, and the top ten hold roughly 4.1%. The TCR originated in an adult who was a healthcare worker with PCR-confirmed SARS-CoV-2 infection or an uninfected control (not recorded which). The genes are TRBV5-1 and TRBJ2-3; the D is unclear. The sequenced material came from whole blood. This CDR3 is CASSLEVSSTDTQYF. CDR3 coding DNA: TGCGCCAGCAGCTTGGAGGTTTCTAGCACAGATACGCAGTATTTT.